Presented here are 5 T cell receptor beta chains from one specimen sequenced in a study of blood T cell repertoires in COVID-19. TCRdb's table, derived via immunoSEQ multiplex PCR, lists solely in-frame clones and lacks some. Counted here are approximately 90,000 clones, approximately 85% occurring once; the ten biggest clones make up approximately 13%. The sequencing input was peripheral blood. Every receptor here comes from a human donor in a cohort sampled during active COVID-19.

As DNA, the CDR3 is TGTGCCAGCAGTGAAGCGCTTCGCACAGTTCGTGAAGCTTTCTTT. The encoded protein is CASSEALRTVREAFF. The V call is TRBV2, the J call TRBJ1-1; no clear D gene. This CDR3 has 15 amino acids. Germline V lookup: CDR1 SNHLY, CDR2 FYNNEI. The germline V and J ends were trimmed by 0 bases and 7 bases, with 15 bases remaining between them.

The chain has TRBV7-2 and TRBJ2-5, with D perhaps matching TRBD2 (5 bases). CDR1 and CDR2 (germline): SGHTA, FQGNSA. This CDR3 spans 14 amino acids. V lost 4 bases to trimming and J lost 1 base, with 10 bases between them. The CDR3 here is CASSSPGIQETQYF. The CDR3 DNA sequence: TGTGCCAGCAGCTCTCCCGGGATCCAAGAGACCCAGTACTTC.

The V call is TRBV27, the J call TRBJ1-6; 7 positions agree with TRBD1. Germline CDR1 MNHEY, CDR2 SMNVEV (reference sequence). This CDR3 spans 18 amino acids. Trimming cost V 4 bases and J 5 bases; bases outside gene matches: 14. CDR3 sequence (DNA): TGTGCCAGCAGTTCCAGGGGGTTCGACTTCTTGGATAATTCACCCCTCCACTTT. It yields the protein CASSSRGFDFLDNSPLHF.

The chain carries TRBV28 and TRBJ2-3; tentatively, D is TRBD2 (6 bases). Germline V CDR1 and CDR2: MDHEN, SYDVKM. The CDR3 contains 16 residues. The V gene lost 6 bases and the J gene lost 4 bases, with 20 bases spanning the gap. In DNA form, the CDR3 reads TGTGCCAGCAGACACCACGTGGGGGGTCCGGCAGATACGCAGTATTTT. Translation gives CASRHHVGGPADTQYF. The complete variable domain, with remaining parts taken from reference TRBV28 and TRBJ2-3, reads DVKVTQSSRYLVKRTGEKVFLECVQDMDHENMFWYRQDPGLGLRLIYFSYDVKMKEKGDIPEGYSVSREKKERFSLILESASTNQTSMYLCASRHHVGGPADTQYFGPGTRLTVL.

This clone was recorded only once. The chain recombines TRBV30 with TRBJ1-2; 8 bases align to TRBD1. CDR1 and CDR2 from the germline V gene are GTSNPN and SVGIG (reference sequence). Germline trimming cut 3 bases from V and 4 bases from J; bases unmatched to any gene: 10. CDR3 length: 15 residues. The CDR3 DNA is TGTGCCTGGAGCCCTCCCCAGGGGGCGGTCTATGGCTACACCTTC. Protein product: CAWSPPQGAVYGYTF.